The next 8 T cell receptor beta chains were all read from a single sample in a study of control samples from healthy donors and cancer patients. Sequenced by immunoSEQ multiplex PCR; TCRdb stores in-frame clones only, minus some. Of about 130,000 clones listed, over 80% are singletons. The sequenced material came from blood. These receptors all come from a woman aged 45-65 years in good health.

This clone was seen only once. Other DNA sequences in the same sample also yield this CDR3. This sequence joins TRBV9 and TRBJ1-3, with no clear D. The CDR3 contains 14 residues. CDR1 and CDR2 from the germline V gene are SGDLS and YYNGEE. V lost 0 bases, J lost 1 base, and 5 bases lay in between. CDR3 amino acids: CASSVEGSGNTIYF. The CDR3 nucleotides are TGTGCCAGCAGCGTAGAAGGTTCTGGAAACACCATATATTTT.

A single count supports this clone. J is TRBJ1-3 and V is TRBV5-1; possible D gene TRBD1, 6 bases. The V gene's germline CDR1 is SGHRS and CDR2 YFSETQ. The V end was cut by 0 bases, the J end by 0 bases, with 19 bases between. This CDR3 is built from 19 residues. The DNA for the CDR3 is TGCGCCAGCAGCTTGGGGAGCGGGGGCAGTATGAGCTCTGGAAACACCATATATTTT. It translates to CASSLGSGGSMSSGNTIYF.

This clone was seen just once. V and J are TRBV11-2 and TRBJ2-3, with D possibly matching TRBD2 (6 bases). There are 14 residues in the CDR3. The germline V gene has CDR1 SGHAT and CDR2 FQNNGV. The V gene lost 1 base and the J gene lost 6 bases, with 11 bases spanning the gap. CDR3 DNA: TGTGCCAGCAGCTTAGTGGCGGGGCGGGATACGCAGTATTTT. It translates to CASSLVAGRDTQYF.

This clone was observed a single time. The chain recombines TRBV25-1 with TRBJ2-5; the match to TRBD1 covers 11 bases. J lost 3 bases, V lost 6 bases, and 3 bases had no gene match. The germline gives CDR1 MGHDK, CDR2 SYGVNS. This CDR3 has 14 amino acids. In DNA, the CDR3 is TGTGCCAGCAGGGGGGACAGGGGGGAAGAGACCCAGTACTTC. Its protein product is CASRGDRGEETQYF.

The genes are TRBV6-5 and TRBJ1-5, with D hard to call. This CDR3 is 14 amino acids long. The V gene lost 8 bases and the J gene lost 0 bases, with 11 bases spanning the gap. The germline V gene has CDR1 MNHEY and CDR2 SVGAGI. CDR3 region: CASWAAISNQPQHF. CDR3 bases: TGTGCCAGCTGGGCAGCAATTAGCAATCAGCCCCAGCATTTT.

V gene TRBV4-2 combines with J gene TRBJ1-2; D call uncertain. The CDR3 totals 18 residues. From germline, CDR1 is LGHNA and CDR2 YNFKEQ. Trimming took off 0 bases at V and 5 bases at J, with 22 bases between the two ends. CDR3 coding DNA: TGTGCCAGCAGCCAAGAAAGGGCCGGGTCCGCGGTCGCATATGGCTACACCTTC. It encodes CASSQERAGSAVAYGYTF.

This clone came up once. The chain couples TRBV30 to TRBJ2-7; D ambiguous. V lost 3 bases, J lost 0 bases, and 9 bases lay in between. Germline V gene data show CDR1 as GTSNPN and CDR2 as SVGIG (reference sequence). The CDR3 has 13 amino acids. CDR3 coding DNA: TGTGCCTGGAGCGCAGTTCTCTCCTACGAGCAGTACTTC. Amino acid sequence: CAWSAVLSYEQYF.

The J gene is TRBJ2-7, the V gene TRBV4-1; 12 bases line up with TRBD2. The CDR3 has 15 amino acids. Germline V gene sequence: CDR1 MGHRA, CDR2 YSYEKL. J gave up 5 bases and V 1 base, and 3 bases lay outside the gene matches. The chain's CDR3 is CASSQGTSGGNEQYF. In nucleotides, the CDR3 is TGCGCCAGCAGCCAAGGAACTAGCGGGGGGAACGAGCAGTACTTC.